Reported below is one T cell receptor (beta chain). This entry belongs to a study of blood T cell repertoires in COVID-19. Unmatched junction bases numbered 14, after V lost 1 base and J lost 4 bases. The germline CDR1 and CDR2 sequences are SGHTS and YDEGEE. The CDR3 loop spans 18 amino acids. Participants, roughly 18 to 90 years old, spanned around 25 US areas. TCRdb's table, derived via immunoSEQ multiplex PCR, lists solely in-frame clones and lacks some. The table records approximately 320,000 clones, roughly 90% of them present only once. The receptor was isolated from a man between 60 and 70 years old who had recovered from COVID-19. The sequencing input was PBMCs or T cells enriched from blood (not recorded which). This sequence joins TRBV5-8 and TRBJ1-5, with TRBD1 matching 7 bases. The chain's CDR3 is CASSLPLWLTGYNQPQHF. CDR3 DNA sequence: TGTGCCAGCAGCTTGCCCCTATGGTTGACAGGGTATAATCAGCCCCAGCATTTT.